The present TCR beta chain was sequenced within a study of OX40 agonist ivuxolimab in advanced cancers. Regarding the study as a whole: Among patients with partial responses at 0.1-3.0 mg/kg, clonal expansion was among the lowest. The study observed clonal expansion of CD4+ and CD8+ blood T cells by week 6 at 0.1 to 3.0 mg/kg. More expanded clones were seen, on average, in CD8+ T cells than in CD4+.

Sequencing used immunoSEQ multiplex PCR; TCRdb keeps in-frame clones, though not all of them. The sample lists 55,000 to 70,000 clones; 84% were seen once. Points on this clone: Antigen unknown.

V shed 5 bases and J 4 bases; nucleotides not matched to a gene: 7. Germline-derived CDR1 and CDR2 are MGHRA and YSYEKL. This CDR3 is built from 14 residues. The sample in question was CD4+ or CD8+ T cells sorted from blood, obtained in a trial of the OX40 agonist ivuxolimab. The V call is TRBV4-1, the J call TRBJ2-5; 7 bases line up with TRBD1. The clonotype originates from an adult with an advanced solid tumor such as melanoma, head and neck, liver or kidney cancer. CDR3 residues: CASSSRQGGETQYF. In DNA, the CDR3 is TGCGCCAGCAGCTCAAGACAGGGCGGAGAGACCCAGTACTTC.